This T cell receptor beta chain emerged from a study of blood T cell repertoires in COVID-19. Study overall: Specimens from acute and convalescent COVID-19 originated in the United States, Italy and Spain. T cells, B-cell-depleted T cells, or PBMCs provided the cDNA or gDNA that served as material.

In the authors' methods: For nucleated cells, counts were estimated from reference gene primer amplification. Repertoires were generated with immunoSEQ multiplex PCR, while TCRdb's copy carries only in-frame clones and drops some. V and J calls and clone size come straight from that table; D and trimming were deduced from the DNA. The sample includes under 200,000 clones, 85% to 90% of them seen just once. The V gene's germline CDR1 is SGHAT and CDR2 FQNNGV. The CDR3 length is 12 residues. V lost 1 base, J lost 8 bases, and 8 bases lay in between. This TCR was sampled from a woman in her 70s with acute or convalescent COVID-19. Sample: peripheral blood. J is TRBJ1-1 and V is TRBV11-2; no reliable D call. The CDR3 loop is CASSLAGGEAFF. The CDR3 DNA follows: TGTGCCAGCAGCTTAGCGGGAGGGGAAGCTTTCTTT.